A selection of T cell receptor beta chains follows, all from one sample in a study of T cell repertoires in cytomegalovirus infection. No antigen has been identified for these receptors. A single record per CDR3 protein comes from TCRdb applying MiXCR to the reads. The table lists about 890,000 distinct CDR3 sequences, roughly 30% of them singletons. The starting material was cultured CD8+ T cells from PBMCs, obtained from culture after CMV antigen stimulation. These TCRs come from a human donor in good health (CMV status not recorded). Some clones in this sample may be carry-over from other donors' samples. Both conserved end residues are part of each CDR3. The order of the fields is D gene, clone size, V gene, J gene, CDR3 protein, CDR3 DNA. D genes are given only for firm matches. The listing skips clone size in some rows; elsewhere it reads once, few, many or a size class.

NA	many	TRBV7-6	TRBJ1-1	CASSTAGIKREAFF	TGTGCCAGCAGCACAGCAGGAATTAAACGAGAAGCTTTCTTT
NA	NA	TRBV7-2	TRBJ2-2	CASSRQTGPSTGELFF	TGTGCCAGCAGCCGACAGACGGGACCATCCACCGGGGAGCTGTTTTTT
NA	NA	TRBV5-6	TRBJ1-4	CASSLAGTNEKLFF	TGTGCCAGCAGTTTAGCAGGGACTAATGAAAAACTGTTTTTT
NA	NA	TRBV29-1	TRBJ2-1	CSVVAGTEQFF	TGCAGCGTTGTCGCTGGTACTGAGCAGTTCTTC
TRBD2	NA	TRBV12-3/TRBV12-4	TRBJ2-1	CASRSSGGVYNEQFF	TGTGCCAGCAGGTCTAGCGGGGGGGTCTACAATGAGCAGTTCTTC
NA	NA	TRBV20-1	TRBJ1-6	CSAREQTSSYNSPLHF	TGCAGTGCTAGAGAACAGACAAGCTCCTATAATTCACCCCTCCACTTT
NA	few	TRBV2	TRBJ1-5	CASSDGRAGQPQHF	TGTGCCAGCAGTGATGGCAGGGCGGGTCAGCCCCAGCATTTT
NA	few	TRBV24-1	TRBJ2-2	CATSDLRLSGELFF	TGTGCCACCAGTGATTTGAGGTTGTCCGGGGAGCTGTTTTTT
NA	many	TRBV12-3/TRBV12-4	TRBJ1-1	CASSIGTAEAFF	TGTGCCAGTAGTATCGGAACTGCTGAAGCTTTCTTT
TRBD2	few	TRBV7-3	TRBJ2-3	CASSSLGPSGVTDTQYF	TGTGCCAGCAGCTCCTTAGGTCCTAGCGGGGTGACAGATACGCAGTATTTT
NA	few	TRBV7-9	TRBJ1-2	CASSSRQGYTF	TGTGCCAGCAGCTCACGACAGGGCTACACCTTC
TRBD2	NA	TRBV6-6	TRBJ2-1	CASSYSTSGAKAPSNEQFF	TGTGCCAGCAGTTACTCGACTAGCGGGGCGAAAGCGCCCTCGAATGAGCAGTTCTTC
TRBD1	NA	TRBV7-3	TRBJ1-2	CASSLPRQGVHYGYTF	TGTGCCAGCAGCTTACCCCGACAGGGGGTCCACTATGGCTACACCTTC
NA	few	TRBV11-2	TRBJ1-1	CASSQTNGRTEAFF	TGTGCCAGCAGCCAGACTAATGGTAGGACTGAAGCTTTCTTT